A single sample gave rise to the 14 T cell receptor beta chains below, sequenced in a study of vaccination and CD4 T cells after COVID-19. Their antigens remain unidentified. The treatment was: roughly 11-day PBMC culture with coronavirus spike peptide pools or control peptides (ViraFEST assay). The Oncomine TCR Beta short-read assay was what sequenced the DNA obtained from cultured CD4+ T cells. Via MiXCR, TCRdb re-called the PCR reads, giving one row per CDR3 protein. This table holds more than 15,000 distinct CDR3 sequences, around 47% found once. The source was CD4+ T cells from blood, cultured in vitro, collected before SARS-CoV-2 vaccination. Receptors were obtained from a human donor who had recovered from COVID-19.

CDR3 loop: CASSFHGRPLHF. The CDR3 DNA is TGTGCCAGCAGTTTCCACGGTCGACCTCTCCACTTT. This chain connects TRBV27 to TRBJ1-6; D unresolved. Germline V gene sequence: CDR1 MNHEY, CDR2 SMNVEV (reference sequence). V was clipped by 3 bases and J by 16 bases, with 13 bases between them. The CDR3 length is 12 residues.

This chain uses TRBV7-2 with TRBJ1-2; D remains ambiguous. This CDR3 has 14 residues. With 6 bases removed from V and 0 bases from J, the gap between germline ends came to 11 bases. The germline V gene encodes CDR1 SGHTA and CDR2 FQGNSA. CDR3 coding DNA: TGTGCCAGCAGGCAGTGGGATCCTAACTATGGCTACACCTTC. Amino acid sequence: CASRQWDPNYGYTF.

This chain connects TRBV20-1 to TRBJ2-7; 10 bases align to TRBD2. The CDR3 totals 14 residues. V was pared by 2 bases and J by 3 bases, with 4 bases of the junction left unmatched. CDR1 and CDR2 (germline): DFQATT, SNEGSKA (reference sequence). Here the CDR3 DNA reads TGCAGTGCTAGACACCCTAGCGGGAGCTACGAGCAGTACTTC. Its translation is CSARHPSGSYEQYF.

This chain uses TRBV30 with TRBJ1-2; D is ambiguous. CDR1 is GTSNPN and CDR2 is SVGIG in the germline V gene (reference sequence). The CDR3 totals 14 residues. The ends were cut back, 1 base at V and 0 bases at J, with 9 bases in the middle. In DNA, the CDR3 is TGTGCCTGGAGTGAAACTAGTTCTAACTATGGCTACACCTTC. Amino acid sequence: CAWSETSSNYGYTF.

The J gene is TRBJ1-1, the V gene TRBV11-3; D not resolved. This CDR3 has 14 residues. The V and J ends lost 5 bases and 1 base respectively, with 11 bases between them. Germline CDR1 and CDR2: SGHNT and YENEEA. CDR3 region: CASSIRKPNTEAFF. In DNA, the CDR3 is TGTGCCAGCAGCATAAGAAAGCCGAACACTGAAGCTTTCTTT.

The rearrangement uses TRBV10-3 and TRBJ2-2; TRBD2 agrees at 13 bases. This CDR3 is built from 16 residues. Germline lookup yields CDR1 ENHRY and CDR2 SYGVKD. Trimming cost V 5 bases and J 7 bases; bases outside gene matches: 7. CDR3 coding DNA: TGTGCCATCAGTCCGACTAGCGGGAGGACCATCGGGGAGCTGTTTTTT. Amino acid sequence: CAISPTSGRTIGELFF.

This clonotype was picked up a small number of times. This chain connects TRBV19 to TRBJ1-1, with 9 bases matching TRBD1. The V gene's germline CDR1 is LNHDA and CDR2 SQIVND (reference sequence). The CDR3 runs 13 residues. The junction had 2 bases not matched to a gene; V was cut back by 9 bases and J by 0 bases. The CDR3 is CASGTGLNTEAFF. The CDR3 coding sequence is TGTGCCAGCGGGACAGGGTTGAACACTGAAGCTTTCTTT.

This chain uses TRBV27 with TRBJ2-7; 7 nucleotides agree with TRBD1. Germline V lookup: CDR1 MNHEY, CDR2 SMNVEV (reference sequence). This CDR3 is 11 amino acids long. J gave up 10 bases and V 3 bases, and 3 bases lay outside the gene matches. The CDR3 loop reads CASSFDRVQYF. The CDR3 coding sequence is TGTGCCAGCAGTTTCGACAGGGTCCAGTACTTC.

The chain uses TRBV7-9 and TRBJ1-2; the D gene is possibly TRBD1 (5 bases). The CDR3 covers 14 residues. The germline V and J ends were trimmed by 3 bases and 8 bases, with 16 bases remaining between them. CDR1 and CDR2 from the germline V gene are SEHNR and FQNEAQ (reference sequence). CDR3 DNA sequence: TGTGCCAGCAGCTTCGGTCAGGGCGAGGTGGGCTACACCTTC. Its protein product is CASSFGQGEVGYTF.

The chain employs TRBV18 and TRBJ1-1; possible D gene TRBD1, 5 bases. Germline V lookup: CDR1 KGHSH, CDR2 LQKENI. V was cut by 2 bases and J by 4 bases, with 11 bases left in between. The CDR3 is 14 amino acids. CDR3 amino acids: CASSPGTVGTEAFF. DNA of the CDR3: TGTGCCAGCTCACCAGGGACCGTGGGCACTGAAGCTTTCTTT.

The chain is built from TRBV6-1 and TRBJ1-1; D call uncertain. CDR1 and CDR2 from the germline V gene are MNHNS and SASEGT. The CDR3 covers 13 residues. The germline V and J ends were trimmed by 5 bases and 1 base, with 8 bases remaining between them. This CDR3 is CASSQRANTEAFF. The DNA for the CDR3 is TGTGCCAGCAGTCAAAGAGCGAACACTGAAGCTTTCTTT.

The genes are TRBV20-1 and TRBJ2-2, with 11 bases that match TRBD2. The CDR3 has 15 amino acids. Per the germline V gene, CDR1 is DFQATT and CDR2 is SNEGSKA (reference sequence). The V and J ends lost 5 bases and 5 bases, in that order; junction bases with no gene match: 7. The CDR3 nucleotides are TGCAGTGCTCCACTAGCGGGAGCGGGAACCGGGGAGCTGTTTTTT. Amino acid sequence: CSAPLAGAGTGELFF.

This clonotype was found a few times. This chain uses TRBV5-1 with TRBJ1-2, with D tentatively TRBD1 (6 bases). Germline assignment: CDR1 SGHRS and CDR2 YFSETQ. The germline V and J ends were trimmed by 4 bases and 5 bases, with 24 bases remaining between them. CDR3 length: 17 amino acids. The CDR3 nucleotides read TGCGCCAGCAGCCCAGGGGTAGATCTGCCCCCGCCGTATGGCTACACCTTC. Translating it yields CASSPGVDLPPPYGYTF.

This clonotype is termed medium-sized. The V call is TRBV7-2, the J call TRBJ2-5; TRBD1 matches 9 bases. The germline CDR1 and CDR2 sequences are SGHTA and FQGNSA. CDR3 length equals 12 residues. Germline trimming cut 8 bases from V and 5 bases from J; bases unmatched to any gene: 3. The CDR3, as DNA: TGTGCCAGCGGTACAGGGGGCGAGACCCAGTACTTC. This sequence encodes CASGTGGETQYF.